The 10 T cell receptor beta chains given below trace back to one sample, sequenced in a study of blood T cell repertoires in COVID-19. Only in-frame clones appear in the TCRdb table, and some are missing; sequencing was by immunoSEQ multiplex PCR. The table records about 150,000 clones, about 85% of them present only once. The sequenced material came from peripheral blood. These receptor sequences come from a human donor with acute or convalescent COVID-19. The donor label of this sample is uncertain.

V usage is TRBV7-2 and J usage is TRBJ2-1, with 9 nucleotides matching TRBD1. Germline-derived CDR1 and CDR2 are SGHTA and FQGNSA. The CDR3 is made up of 17 amino acids. Losses at the gene ends were 2 bases for V and 7 bases for J; bases not matched to a gene: 12. CDR3 nucleotide sequence: TGTGCCAGCAGCTTATTTTCCTGGGGACAGGGAAGGAATGAGCAGTTCTTC. Protein product: CASSLFSWGQGRNEQFF. Based on the CDR3 plus reference TRBV7-2 and TRBJ2-1, the full variable domain is GAGVSQSPSNKVTEKGKDVELRCDPISGHTALYWYRQSLGQGLEFLIYFQGNSAPDKSGLPSDRFSAERTGGSVSTLTIQRTQQEDSAVYLCASSLFSWGQGRNEQFFGPGTRLTVL.

This clone was detected a few times. The V and J genes are TRBV11-1 and TRBJ1-4; 8 bases map to TRBD1. The CDR3 is 14 residues long. Germline trimming cut 3 bases from V and 4 bases from J; bases unmatched to any gene: 1. Germline-derived CDR1 and CDR2 are SGHAT and FQDESV (reference sequence). The CDR3 coding sequence is TGTGCCAGCAGCTTGGGACAGGATAATGAAAAACTGTTTTTT. Its protein product is CASSLGQDNEKLFF.

This chain's CDR3 is CASSVGPGQGIGSNQPQHF. CDR3 DNA: TGTGCCAGCAGCGTAGGACCGGGACAGGGGATTGGGAGCAATCAGCCCCAGCATTTT. The chain links TRBV9 to TRBJ1-5, with TRBD1 identical over 10 bases. J gave up 1 base and V 0 bases, and 10 bases lay outside the gene matches. CDR3 size: 19 residues. CDR1 and CDR2 (germline): SGDLS, YYNGEE.

This clone was detected only a few times. V is TRBV6-5 and J is TRBJ2-1; 10 bases fit TRBD2. J gave up 12 bases and V 6 bases, and 11 bases lay outside the gene matches. The CDR3 extends over 14 amino acids. Germline V gives CDR1 MNHEY, CDR2 SVGAGI. CDR3 sequence reads: CASRRLAGLAGQFF. In DNA form, the CDR3 reads TGTGCCAGCAGAAGACTAGCGGGCCTTGCGGGGCAGTTCTTC.

This clone appeared a single time. The chain uses TRBV19 and TRBJ2-7; 12 bases map to TRBD2. V shed 7 bases, J shed 4 bases, and the junction held 14 bases outside the gene matches. The CDR3 is made up of 17 amino acids. The germline V gene encodes CDR1 LNHDA and CDR2 SQIVND (reference sequence). CDR3 in amino acids: CASILPPASGRGYEQYV. The CDR3 DNA follows: TGTGCCAGTATCCTCCCACCGGCTAGCGGGAGGGGATACGAGCAGTACGTC.

As concerns this clone: No DNA is shown, since the ends of the CDR3 on it are uncertain; the CDR3 is the one TCRdb lists. The chain's CDR3 is CASSSSGTIYF. The chain links TRBV12-3 or TRBV12-4 to TRBJ1-3. The CDR3 length equals 11 residues, ends included.

This clone is a singleton in its sample. The chain couples TRBV6-2 or TRBV6-3 to TRBJ1-6, with 7 bases matching TRBD1. The CDR3 runs 12 residues. Germline V gene lookup returns CDR1 MNHEY and CDR2 SVGEGT. The trim removed 5 bases at V and 10 bases at J, leaving 2 bases unmatched. The CDR3 protein is CASSQGDSPLHF. Written as DNA, the CDR3 is TGTGCCAGCAGTCAGGGGGACTCACCCCTCCACTTT.

The V gene is TRBV7-9, the J gene TRBJ2-5, with 8 bases that match TRBD2. Germline-derived CDR1 and CDR2 are SEHNR and FQNEAQ (reference sequence). With V trimmed by 2 bases and J by 1 base, 6 bases remained unmatched. The CDR3 length is 16 residues. CDR3 amino acids: CASSLTGGIIQETQYF. CDR3 DNA sequence: TGTGCCAGCAGCTTAACGGGGGGGATAATCCAAGAGACCCAGTACTTC.

The chain is built from TRBV25-1 and TRBJ1-2, with unresolved D. The CDR3 extends over 13 amino acids. Trimming pared 3 bases from V and 1 base from J, leaving 6 bases between. CDR1 MGHDK and CDR2 SYGVNS come from the germline V gene. The CDR3 bases are TGTGCCAGCAGTGATTACAGTAACTATGGCTACACCTTC. Residues: CASSDYSNYGYTF.

This chain links TRBV6-5 with TRBJ1-3; perhaps TRBD1 as D (6 bases). This CDR3 is built from 16 residues. Germline-derived CDR1 and CDR2 are MNHEY and SVGAGI. The V end was cut by 2 bases, the J end by 3 bases, with 14 bases between. The CDR3: CASSYSSGAVGNTIYF. Written as DNA, the CDR3 is TGTGCCAGCAGTTACAGTTCAGGGGCGGTTGGAAACACCATATATTTT.